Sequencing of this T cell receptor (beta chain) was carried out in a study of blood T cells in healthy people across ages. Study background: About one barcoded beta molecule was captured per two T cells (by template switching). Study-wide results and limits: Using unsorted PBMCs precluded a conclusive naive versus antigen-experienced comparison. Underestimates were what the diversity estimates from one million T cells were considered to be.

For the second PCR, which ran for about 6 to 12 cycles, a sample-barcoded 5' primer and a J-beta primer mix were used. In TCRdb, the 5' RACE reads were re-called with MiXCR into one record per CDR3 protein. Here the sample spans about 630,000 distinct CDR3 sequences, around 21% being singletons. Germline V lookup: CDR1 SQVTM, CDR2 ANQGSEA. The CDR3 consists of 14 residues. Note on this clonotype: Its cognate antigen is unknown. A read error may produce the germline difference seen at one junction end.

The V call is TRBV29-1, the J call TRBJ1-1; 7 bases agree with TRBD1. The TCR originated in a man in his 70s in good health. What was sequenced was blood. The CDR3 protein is CSVLTKGGNTAAFF. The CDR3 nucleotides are TGCAGCGTCCTAACGAAAGGGGGCAACACTGCAGCTTTCTTT.